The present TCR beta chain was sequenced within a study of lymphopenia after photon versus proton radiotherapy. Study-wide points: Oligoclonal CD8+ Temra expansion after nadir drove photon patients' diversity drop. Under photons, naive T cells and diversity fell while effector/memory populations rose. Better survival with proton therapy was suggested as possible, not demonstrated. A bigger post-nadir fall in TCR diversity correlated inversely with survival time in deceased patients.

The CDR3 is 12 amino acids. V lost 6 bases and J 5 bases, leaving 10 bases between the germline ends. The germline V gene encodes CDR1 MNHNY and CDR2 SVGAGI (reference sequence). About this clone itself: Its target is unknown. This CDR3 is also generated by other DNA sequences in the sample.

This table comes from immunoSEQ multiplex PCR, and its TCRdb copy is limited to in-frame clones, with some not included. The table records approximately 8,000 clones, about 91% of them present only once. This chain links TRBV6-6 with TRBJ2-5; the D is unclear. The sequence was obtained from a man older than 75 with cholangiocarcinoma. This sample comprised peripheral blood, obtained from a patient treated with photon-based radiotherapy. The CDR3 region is CASSPVRETQYF. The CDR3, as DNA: TGTGCCAGCAGCCCCGTTCGGGAGACCCAGTACTTC.